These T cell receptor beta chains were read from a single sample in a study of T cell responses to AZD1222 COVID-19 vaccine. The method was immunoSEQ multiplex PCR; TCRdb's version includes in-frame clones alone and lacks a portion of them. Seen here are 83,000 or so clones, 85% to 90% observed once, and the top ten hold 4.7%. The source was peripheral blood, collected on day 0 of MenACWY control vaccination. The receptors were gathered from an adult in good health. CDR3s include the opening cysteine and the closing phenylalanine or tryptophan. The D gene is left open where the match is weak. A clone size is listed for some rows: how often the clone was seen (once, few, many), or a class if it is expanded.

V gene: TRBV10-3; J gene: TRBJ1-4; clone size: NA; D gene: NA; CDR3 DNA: TGTGCCATCAGTGAGTTCGGGTCGGAGGCAGGTGAAAAACTGTTTTTT; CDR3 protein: CAISEFGSEAGEKLFF
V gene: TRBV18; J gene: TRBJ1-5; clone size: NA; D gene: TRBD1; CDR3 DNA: TGTGCCAGCTCACCGACAGGGGCGAGCAATCAGCCCCAGCATTTT; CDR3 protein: CASSPTGASNQPQHF
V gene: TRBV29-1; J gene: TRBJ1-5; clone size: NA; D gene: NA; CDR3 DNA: TGCAGCGTTGAAATTGACAGAAAACAGCCCCAGCATTTT; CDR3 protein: CSVEIDRKQPQHF
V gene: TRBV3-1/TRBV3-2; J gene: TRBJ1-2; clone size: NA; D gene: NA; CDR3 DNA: TGTGCCAGCAGCCAAGATCGAAGCAGGGCGAACTATGGCTACACCTTC; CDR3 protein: CASSQDRSRANYGYTF
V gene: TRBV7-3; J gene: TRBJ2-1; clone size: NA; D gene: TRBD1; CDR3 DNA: TGTGCCAGCAGCTACGGGACAGGAGTCAACAATGAGCAGTTCTTC; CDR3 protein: CASSYGTGVNNEQFF
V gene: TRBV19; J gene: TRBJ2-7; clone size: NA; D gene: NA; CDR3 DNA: TGTGCCAGTAGTATAGGGCACTCCTACGAGCAGTACTTC; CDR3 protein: CASSIGHSYEQYF
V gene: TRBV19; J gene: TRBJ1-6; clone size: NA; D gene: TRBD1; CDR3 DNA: TGTGCCACCAGGACAGGGGTTGGGTCACCCCTCCACTTT; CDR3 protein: CATRTGVGSPLHF
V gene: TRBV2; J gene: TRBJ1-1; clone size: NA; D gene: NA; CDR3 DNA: TGTGCCAGCAAGCAGGGGCCGGTCACTGAAGCTTTCTTT; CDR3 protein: CASKQGPVTEAFF
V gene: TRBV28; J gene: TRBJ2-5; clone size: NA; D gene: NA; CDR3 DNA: TGTGCCAGCAGTAATGGGGGCGGGCGAGAGACCCAGTACTTC; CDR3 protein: CASSNGGGRETQYF
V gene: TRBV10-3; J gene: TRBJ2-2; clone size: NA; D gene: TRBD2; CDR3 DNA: TGTGCCATCAGTGAGATAGCGGGAGTCACCGGGGAGCTGTTTTTT; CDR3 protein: CAISEIAGVTGELFF
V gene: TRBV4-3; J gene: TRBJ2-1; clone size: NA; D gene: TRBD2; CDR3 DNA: TGCGCCAGCAGCCAAGATGGGGGACTAAATGAGCAGTTCTTC; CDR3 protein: CASSQDGGLNEQFF
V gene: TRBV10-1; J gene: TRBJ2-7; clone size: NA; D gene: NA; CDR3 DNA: TGCGCCAGCAGTGGTCTAAGGGGTAGCGACGAGCAGTACTTC; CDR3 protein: CASSGLRGSDEQYF
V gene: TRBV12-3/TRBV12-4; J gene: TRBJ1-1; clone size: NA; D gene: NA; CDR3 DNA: TGTGCCAGCAGTTTATATAAGAACACTGAAGCTTTCTTT; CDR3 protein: CASSLYKNTEAFF
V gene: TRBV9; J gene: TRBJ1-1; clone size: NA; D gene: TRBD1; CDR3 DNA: TGTGCCAGCAGTACCGACAGGGGGCTAACCACTGAAGCTTTCTTT; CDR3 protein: CASSTDRGLTTEAFF
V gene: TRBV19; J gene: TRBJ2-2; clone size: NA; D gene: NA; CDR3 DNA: TGTGCCAGTAGTATCCGAGTGAGAATAGGCGGGGAGCTGTTTTTT; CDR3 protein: CASSIRVRIGGELFF
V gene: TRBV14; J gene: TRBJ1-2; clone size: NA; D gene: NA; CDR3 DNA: TGTGCCAGCAGCCAAGTGTCAGGCTGGAACTATGGCTACACCTTC; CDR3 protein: CASSQVSGWNYGYTF
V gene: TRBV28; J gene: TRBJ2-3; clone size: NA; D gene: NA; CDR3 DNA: TGTGCGACGGGGAGGGGGCCAACAGATACGCAGTATTTT; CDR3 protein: CATGRGPTDTQYF
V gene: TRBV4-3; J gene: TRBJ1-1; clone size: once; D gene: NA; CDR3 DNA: TGCGCCAGCAGCCGCGCCAACCGACAGAACACTGAAGCTTTCTTT; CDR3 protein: CASSRANRQNTEAFF
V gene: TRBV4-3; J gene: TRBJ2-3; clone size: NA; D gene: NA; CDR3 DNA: TGCGCCAGCAGCCAAACCAGGAATACGCAGTATTTT; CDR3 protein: CASSQTRNTQYF
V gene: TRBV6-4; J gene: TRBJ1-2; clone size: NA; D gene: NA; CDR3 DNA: TGTGCCGAAGGGTCAGGGGACTATGGCTACACCTTC; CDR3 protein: CAEGSGDYGYTF
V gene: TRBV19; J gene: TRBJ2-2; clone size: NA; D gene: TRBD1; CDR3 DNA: TGTGCCAGTAGCCTATCCGGGACAGGAATCACCGGGGAGCTGTTTTTT; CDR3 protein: CASSLSGTGITGELFF
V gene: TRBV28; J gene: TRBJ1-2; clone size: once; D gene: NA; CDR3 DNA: TGTGCCAGCACCACCGGGGGCTATGGCTACACCTTC; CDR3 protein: CASTTGGYGYTF
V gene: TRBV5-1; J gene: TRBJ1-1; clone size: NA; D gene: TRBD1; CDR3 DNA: TGCGCCAGCAGCTTTACAGGGGACACTGAAGCTTTCTTT; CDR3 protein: CASSFTGDTEAFF
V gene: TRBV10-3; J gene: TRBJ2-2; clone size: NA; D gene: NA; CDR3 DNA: TGTGCCACCGAGGGTCCGGGGGAATTGTCCGGGGAGCTGTTTTTT; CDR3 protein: CATEGPGELSGELFF
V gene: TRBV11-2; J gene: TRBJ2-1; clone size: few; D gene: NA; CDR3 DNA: TGTGCCAGCAGCTTTTCCGGGGCCTCGGTCAATGAGCAGTTCTTC; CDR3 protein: CASSFSGASVNEQFF
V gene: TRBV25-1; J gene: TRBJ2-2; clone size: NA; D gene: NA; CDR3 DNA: TGTGCCAGCAGTACGGCAGGGGAGACCGGGGAGCTGTTTTTT; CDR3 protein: CASSTAGETGELFF
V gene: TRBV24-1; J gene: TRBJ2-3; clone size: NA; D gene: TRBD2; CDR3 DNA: TGTGCCACCAGTGATGTGACTAGCCCAGATACGCAGTATTTT; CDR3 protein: CATSDVTSPDTQYF
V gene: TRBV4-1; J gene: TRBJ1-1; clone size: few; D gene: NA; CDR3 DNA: TGCGCCAGCAGCCAAGCAACTGAGTTGATCGAGGCTTTCTTT; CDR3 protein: CASSQATELIEAFF
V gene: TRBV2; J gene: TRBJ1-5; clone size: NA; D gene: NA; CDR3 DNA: TGTGCCAGCACCCAGGGTTTGCGCAATCAGCCCCAGCATTTT; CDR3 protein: CASTQGLRNQPQHF
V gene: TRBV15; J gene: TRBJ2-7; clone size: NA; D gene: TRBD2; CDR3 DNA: TGTGCCACCAGCAGGTCTGGGGGGGGCTACGAGCAGTACTTC; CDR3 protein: CATSRSGGGYEQYF
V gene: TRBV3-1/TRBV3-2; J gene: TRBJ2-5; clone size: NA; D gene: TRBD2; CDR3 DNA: TGTGCCAGCAGCCAAGTTTGGACAGCGGGGGAGGAGACCCAGTACTTC; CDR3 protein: CASSQVWTAGEETQYF
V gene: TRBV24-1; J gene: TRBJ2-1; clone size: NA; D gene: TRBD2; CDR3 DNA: TGTGCCACCAGAGGGACTAGCGGGTCCAATGAGCAGTTCTTC; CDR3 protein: CATRGTSGSNEQFF
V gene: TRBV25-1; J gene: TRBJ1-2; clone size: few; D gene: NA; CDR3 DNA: TGTGCCAGCAGTGGTCCAGGCTATGGCTACACCTTC; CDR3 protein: CASSGPGYGYTF
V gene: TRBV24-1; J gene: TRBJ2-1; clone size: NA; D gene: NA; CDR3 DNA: TGTGCCACCAGTGCCCCGGGCCTTCACAATGAGCAGTTCTTC; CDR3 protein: CATSAPGLHNEQFF
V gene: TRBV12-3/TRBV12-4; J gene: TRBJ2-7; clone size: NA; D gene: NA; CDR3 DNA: TGTGCCAGCAGCCTCGTCTACTACGAGCAGTACTTC; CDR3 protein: CASSLVYYEQYF
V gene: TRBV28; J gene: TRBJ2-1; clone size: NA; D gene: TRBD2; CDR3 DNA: TGTGCCAGCAGTTTAGCGGGAGCATGGGATGAGCAGTTCTTC; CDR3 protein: CASSLAGAWDEQFF
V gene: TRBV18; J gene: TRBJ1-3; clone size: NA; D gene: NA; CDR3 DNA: TGTGCCAGCTCAGCCGGACAGAGCTCTGGAAACACCATATATTTT; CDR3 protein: CASSAGQSSGNTIYF
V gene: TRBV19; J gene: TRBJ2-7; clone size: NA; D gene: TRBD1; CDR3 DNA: TGTGCCAGTAGTATAGGCCCGGGGACAGGGGGCGACGAGCAGTACTTC; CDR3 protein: CASSIGPGTGGDEQYF
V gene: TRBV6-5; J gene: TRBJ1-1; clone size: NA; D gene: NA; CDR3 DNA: TGTGCCAGCAGTTACTCGGGGGAGGACACTGAAGCTTTCTTT; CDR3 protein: CASSYSGEDTEAFF
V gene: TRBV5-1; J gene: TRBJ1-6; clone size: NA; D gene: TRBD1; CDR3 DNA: TGCGCCAGCACTGCTACTTCCGGGACAGGGAATTCACCCCTCCACTTT; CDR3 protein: CASTATSGTGNSPLHF
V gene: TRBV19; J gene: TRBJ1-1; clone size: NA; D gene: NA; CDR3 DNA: TGTGCCAGTAGTATTGGGGACTCACGCCAAGAAGCTTTCTTT; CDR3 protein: CASSIGDSRQEAFF
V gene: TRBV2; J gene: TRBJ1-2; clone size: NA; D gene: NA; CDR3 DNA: TGTGCCAGCAGCTGGGGGGCTCAGGCAGGCTACACCTTC; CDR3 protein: CASSWGAQAGYTF
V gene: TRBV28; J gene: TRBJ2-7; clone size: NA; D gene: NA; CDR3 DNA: TGTGCCAGCAGTTTAGTTGGGAATGTATACGAGCAGTACTTC; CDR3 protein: CASSLVGNVYEQYF
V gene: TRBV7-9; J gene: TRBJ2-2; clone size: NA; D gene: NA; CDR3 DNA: TGTGCCAGCAGCTTAGGTGGCGGGACCGGGGAGCTGTTTTTT; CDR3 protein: CASSLGGGTGELFF
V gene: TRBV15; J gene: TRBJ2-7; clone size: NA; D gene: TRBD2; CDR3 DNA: TGTGCCACCAGCACAATTCTAGCGGGACCCACAGAGCAGTACTTC; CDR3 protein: CATSTILAGPTEQYF